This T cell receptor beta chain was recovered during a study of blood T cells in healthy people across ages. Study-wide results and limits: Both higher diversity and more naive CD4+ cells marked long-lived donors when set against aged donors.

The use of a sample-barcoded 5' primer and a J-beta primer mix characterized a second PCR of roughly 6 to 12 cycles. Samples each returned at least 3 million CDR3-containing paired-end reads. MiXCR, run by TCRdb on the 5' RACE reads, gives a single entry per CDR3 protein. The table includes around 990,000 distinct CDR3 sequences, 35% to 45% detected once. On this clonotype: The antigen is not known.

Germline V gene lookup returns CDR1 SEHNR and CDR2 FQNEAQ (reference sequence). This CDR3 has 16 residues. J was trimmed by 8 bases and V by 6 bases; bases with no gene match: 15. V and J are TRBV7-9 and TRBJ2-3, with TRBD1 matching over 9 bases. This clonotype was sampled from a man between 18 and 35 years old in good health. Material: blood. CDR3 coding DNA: TGTGCCAGCAGTTCGGATCCGGGACAGGGCCTAAGTACGCAGTATTTT. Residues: CASSSDPGQGLSTQYF.